This TCR beta chain was recovered during a study of cytotoxic CD8 clonotypes in ibrutinib-treated CLL. Points from the study as a whole: Elevated clonality accompanied ibrutinib response, with a return toward baseline values at progression. Sampling time points were not equivalent between sustained-remission and progressing patients.

CDR3 length: 16 amino acids. Germline CDR1 reads MGHRA; CDR2 reads YSYEKL. With 3 bases removed from V and 0 bases from J, the gap between germline ends came to 12 bases. This clone was picked up one time. Its target is unknown. Clones were sequenced by immunoSEQ multiplex PCR, and TCRdb holds only the in-frame ones, with some missing. This table has about 76,000 clones, about 86% appearing once. Extraction of 1.5 to 2.5 micrograms of genomic DNA from cryopreserved PBMCs supplied material for TCR beta libraries. This rearrangement joins TRBV4-1 to TRBJ1-5, with D maybe TRBD1 (5 bases). This TCR was recovered from a human donor with chronic lymphocytic leukemia. This specimen was PBMCs, taken before ibrutinib treatment. The CDR3 sequence is CASSHDSPYSNQPQHF. The DNA of the CDR3 is TGCGCCAGCAGCCACGACAGCCCCTATAGCAATCAGCCCCAGCATTTT.